The 18 T cell receptor beta chains in this list originate from one sample, sequenced in a study of molecular identifiers for immune sequencing clone quantification. TCRdb reanalysed the PCR reads using MiXCR and keeps one entry per CDR3 protein. The sample records a few hundred thousand distinct CDR3 sequences, under 25% being singletons. What was sequenced was naive CD8+ T cells from blood, with Jurkat cell RNA spiked in. As to subset: FACS-sorted CD8+CD4-CCR7+CD45RA+ naive T cells. The receptor source for this set is a human donor in good health. Some libraries in this study had Jurkat cell RNA spiked in.

This clonotype occurred a few times. The chain employs TRBV20-1 and TRBJ2-7; 7 nucleotides agree with TRBD1. The V segment lost 5 bases and the J segment 1 base; nucleotides outside the gene matches: 11. The CDR3 extends over 15 amino acids. Germline CDR1 and CDR2: DFQATT and SNEGSKA (reference sequence). CDR3 nucleotides: TGCAGTGCTCCAAGTGACAGGGACATTTCCTACGAGCAGTACTTC. Its translation is CSAPSDRDISYEQYF.

This clonotype occurred a few times. Its ends do not fully match the called genes, so a read error is possible. V is TRBV13 and J is TRBJ2-3; a possible D gene is TRBD1 (5 bases). The CDR3 runs 13 residues. The germline V gene has CDR1 PRHDT and CDR2 FYEKMQ (reference sequence). The CDR3 sequence: CASSLGYTGTQYF. In DNA form, the CDR3 reads TGTGCCAGCAGCTTAGGATACACAGGTACGCAGTATTTT.

The chain links TRBV7-9 to TRBJ1-2; no definite D call. The V gene's germline CDR1 is SEHNR and CDR2 FQNEAQ (reference sequence). The CDR3 spans 14 residues. V was shortened by 1 base and J by 4 bases, with 10 bases between the two germline ends. CDR3 amino acids: CASSLGAVGYGYTF. The CDR3 DNA reads TGTGCCAGCAGCTTAGGGGCAGTTGGCTATGGCTACACCTTC. The whole variable domain, remainder taken from reference TRBV7-9 and TRBJ1-2, is DTGVSQNPRHKITKRGQNVTFRCDPISEHNRLYWYRQTLGQGPEFLTYFQNEAQLEKSRLLSDRFSAERPKGSFSTLEIQRTEQGDSAMYLCASSLGAVGYGYTFGSGTRLTVV.

This clonotype was detected a few times. The rearrangement links TRBV6-5 to TRBJ2-1, with no clear D. This CDR3 has 13 residues. Germline V CDR1 and CDR2: MNHEY, SVGAGI. Trimming removed 7 bases from V and 2 bases from J, with 9 bases in between. The DNA of the CDR3 is TGTGCCAGCACCCCCCGGGCCTACAATGAGCAGTTCTTC. It is translated as CASTPRAYNEQFF.

As concerns this clonotype: A much larger clone differs from this one at a single base, so this may be a read error. The chain joins TRBV5-1 to TRBJ2-2; 8 nucleotides match TRBD1. CDR3 length equals 14 residues. Germline CDR1 is SGHRS and CDR2 is YFSETQ. The CDR3 bases are TGCGCCCGCAGATGGGACAGGAGCACCGGGGAGCTGTTTTTT. Its translation is CARRWDRSTGELFF.

This rearrangement joins TRBV30 to TRBJ1-1; no definite D call. Trimming cost V 2 bases and J 6 bases, with 10 bases left between them. The CDR3 contains 12 residues. Per germline, CDR1 GTSNPN and CDR2 SVGIG (reference sequence). In nucleotides, the CDR3 is TGTGCCTGGAGTATCCAGTCAGCTGAAGCTTTCTTT. Protein sequence: CAWSIQSAEAFF.

This clonotype was detected a few times. V gene TRBV19 combines with J gene TRBJ2-3; D perhaps matches TRBD2 (5 bases). The CDR3 covers 14 residues. Germline V gene sequence: CDR1 LNHDA, CDR2 SQIVND (reference sequence). Between the trimmed V and J ends, which lost 5 bases and 5 bases, there was a span of 14 bases. The CDR3 spells CASSFAGLLDTQYF. The CDR3 bases are TGTGCCAGTAGTTTCGCGGGCCTACTAGATACGCAGTATTTT.

V usage is TRBV2 and J usage is TRBJ2-7, with D tentatively TRBD1 or TRBD2 (5 bases each). From germline, CDR1 is SNHLY and CDR2 FYNNEI. V was pared by 11 bases and J by 3 bases, with 20 bases between. This CDR3 comprises 14 residues. CDR3 in amino acids: CAVFRGRSIYEQYF. The CDR3 bases are TGTGCCGTCTTTCGGGGACGCTCCATCTACGAGCAGTACTTC.

This clonotype has just one count. This clone may be a read error of a much larger clone one base away. The gene calls are TRBV4-3 and TRBJ2-3, with a possible D match to TRBD2 (6 bases). CDR3 length: 19 amino acids. Germline V gene data show CDR1 as LGHNA and CDR2 as YSLEER. The DNA for the CDR3 is TGCGCCAGCAGCCAAGATCGGGGGTTAGCGGCGCTAAGCACAGATACGCCGTATTTT. Translating it yields CASSQDRGLAALSTDTPYF.

Worth noting for this clonotype: A read error is possible here, since a much larger clone lies one base away. The V and J genes are TRBV14 and TRBJ2-7, with TRBD2 as a possible D gene (6 bases). Germline CDR1 and CDR2: SGHDN and FVKESK. This CDR3 is 14 amino acids long. This chain's CDR3 is CASSKSGDSYEQCF. The DNA of the CDR3 is TGTGCCAGCAGCAAAAGTGGGGACTCCTACGAGCAGTGCTTC. The full variable domain, its missing parts supplied by reference TRBV14 and TRBJ2-7, is EAGVTQFPSHSVIEKGQTVTLRCDPISGHDNLYWYRRVMGKEIKFLLHFVKESKQDESGMPNNRFLAERTGGTYSTLKVQPAELEDSGVYFCASSKSGDSYEQCFGPGTRLTVT.

This clonotype was seen more than once but under ten times. The genes are TRBV4-3 and TRBJ2-5; D gene ambiguous. This CDR3 comprises 16 residues. Germline V gives CDR1 LGHNA, CDR2 YSLEER. V lost 0 bases and J 4 bases, leaving 15 bases between the germline ends. The CDR3 is CASSQDPPGLGETQYF. CDR3 nucleotides: TGCGCCAGCAGCCAAGATCCCCCGGGCCTAGGAGAGACCCAGTACTTC.

This clonotype was observed at least ten times. The rearrangement links TRBV6-2 or TRBV6-3 to TRBJ1-2, with unresolved D. Germline CDR1 and CDR2: MNHEY and SVGEGT. The CDR3 has 13 residues. V lost 2 bases and J 3 bases, leaving 7 bases between the germline ends. The chain's CDR3 is CASSYETDYGYTF. In DNA form, the CDR3 reads TGTGCCAGCAGTTACGAAACGGACTATGGCTACACCTTC.

This rearrangement joins TRBV4-3 to TRBJ2-3; 10 bases align to TRBD2. The germline V gene encodes CDR1 LGHNA and CDR2 YSLEER. The CDR3 has 17 amino acids. With 0 bases clipped from V and 4 bases from J, the junction kept 7 bases outside the gene matches. The chain's CDR3 is CASSQELRLAGADTQYF. The DNA for the CDR3 is TGCGCCAGCAGCCAAGAATTACGACTAGCGGGCGCAGATACGCAGTATTTT.

A note on this clonotype: It may be a read error: a sequence one base away is much more abundant. The genes are TRBV7-9 and TRBJ2-3, with D possibly matching TRBD2 (6 bases). Germline V gene sequence: CDR1 SEHNR, CDR2 FQNEAQ (reference sequence). The CDR3 sequence is 16 residues long. CDR3 sequence: CASSPTAGQRTDTRYF. The CDR3 DNA reads as TGTGCCAGCAGCCCCACTGCGGGGCAACGCACAGATACGCGGTATTTT.

This clonotype was seen a few times. The chain has TRBV6-5 and TRBJ2-2; D is unclear. This CDR3 region has 14 residues. Per germline, CDR1 MNHEY and CDR2 SVGAGI. The germline V and J ends were trimmed by 1 base and 6 bases, with 9 bases remaining between them. CDR3 region: CASSYFDLAGELFF. In nucleotides, the CDR3 is TGTGCCAGCAGTTACTTCGACTTAGCCGGGGAGCTGTTTTTT.

The genes are TRBV11-2 and TRBJ2-5; 8 bases are a match to TRBD2. Looked up from germline, CDR1 is SGHAT and CDR2 is FQNNGV. V trimming: 5 bases; J trimming: 3 bases; junction bases outside the gene matches: 5. CDR3 length: 14 residues. The CDR3 protein is CASSTTLAEETQYF. The CDR3, as DNA: TGTGCCAGCAGCACGACACTAGCGGAAGAGACCCAGTACTTC. Complete variable domain (other parts from reference TRBV11-2 and TRBJ2-5): EAGVAQSPRYKIIEKRQSVAFWCNPISGHATLYWYQQILGQGPKLLIQFQNNGVVDDSQLPKDRFSAERLKGVDSTLKIQPAKLEDSAVYLCASSTTLAEETQYFGPGTRLLVL.

This clonotype was detected ten times or more. The chain has TRBV7-2 and TRBJ2-5, with D tentatively TRBD2 (6 bases). Germline assignment: CDR1 SGHTA and CDR2 FQGNSA. The CDR3 spans 14 residues. V shed 4 bases and J shed 5 bases, with 14 bases lying between them. CDR3 sequence (DNA): TGTGCCAGCAGCTCTCCCGGAGGGGTTGAGACCCAGTACTTC. It codes for CASSSPGGVETQYF. Drawing the rest from reference TRBV7-2 and TRBJ2-5, the complete variable domain is GAGVSQSPSNKVTEKGKDVELRCDPISGHTALYWYRQSLGQGLEFLIYFQGNSAPDKSGLPSDRFSAERTGGSVSTLTIQRTQQEDSAVYLCASSSPGGVETQYFGPGTRLLVL.

This clonotype turned up a few times. This chain links TRBV4-3 with TRBJ2-3; D tentatively reads TRBD1 or TRBD2 (5 bases each). Germline loops: CDR1 LGHNA, CDR2 YSLEER. The CDR3 extends over 16 amino acids. V lost 1 base to trimming and J lost 2 bases, with 13 bases between them. CDR3 DNA sequence: TGCGCCAGCAGCCAAGGGGGAGCAGGGACCACAGATACGCAGTATTTT. Translated: CASSQGGAGTTDTQYF.